The subject of this entry is one T cell receptor (beta chain). These data belong to a study of T cells expressing NK-cell markers. Study overall: From sorted CD3+CD56+NKG2C+, CD3+CD56+NKG2C- and CD3+CD56-NKG2C+ T cells came the TCR beta repertoires.

Reanalyzing the 5' RACE reads, TCRdb keeps one entry per CDR3 protein, without DNA. Recorded here are over 200,000 distinct CDR3 sequences; the top ten clones represent about 0.39%. The sample taken for sequencing was blood T cells: a sorted CD56 or NKG2C T cell subset, CD4+ or CD8+ T cells, or bulk PBMC T cells (not recorded which). The TCR comes from a young man in good health.

CDR3 protein: CASNKDRGNTGELFF. The chain carries TRBV5-1 and TRBJ2-2; with no DNA, the TCRdb D assignment of TRBD1 cannot be verified. The CDR3 is 15 amino acids. Germline loops: CDR1 SGHRS, CDR2 YFSETQ.